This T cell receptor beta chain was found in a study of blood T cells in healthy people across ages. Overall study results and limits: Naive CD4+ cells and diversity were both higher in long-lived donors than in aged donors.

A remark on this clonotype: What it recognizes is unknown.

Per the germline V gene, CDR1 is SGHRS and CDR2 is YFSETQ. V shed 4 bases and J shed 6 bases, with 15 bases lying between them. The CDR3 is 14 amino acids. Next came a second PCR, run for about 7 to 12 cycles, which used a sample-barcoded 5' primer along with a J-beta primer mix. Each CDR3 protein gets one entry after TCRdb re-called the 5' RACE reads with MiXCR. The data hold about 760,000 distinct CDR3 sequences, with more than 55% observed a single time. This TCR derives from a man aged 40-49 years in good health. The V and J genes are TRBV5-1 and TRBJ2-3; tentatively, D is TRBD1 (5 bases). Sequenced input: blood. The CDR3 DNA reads TGCGCCAGCAGCCCCGGACACCGGGCGGATACGCAGTATTTT. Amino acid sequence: CASSPGHRADTQYF.